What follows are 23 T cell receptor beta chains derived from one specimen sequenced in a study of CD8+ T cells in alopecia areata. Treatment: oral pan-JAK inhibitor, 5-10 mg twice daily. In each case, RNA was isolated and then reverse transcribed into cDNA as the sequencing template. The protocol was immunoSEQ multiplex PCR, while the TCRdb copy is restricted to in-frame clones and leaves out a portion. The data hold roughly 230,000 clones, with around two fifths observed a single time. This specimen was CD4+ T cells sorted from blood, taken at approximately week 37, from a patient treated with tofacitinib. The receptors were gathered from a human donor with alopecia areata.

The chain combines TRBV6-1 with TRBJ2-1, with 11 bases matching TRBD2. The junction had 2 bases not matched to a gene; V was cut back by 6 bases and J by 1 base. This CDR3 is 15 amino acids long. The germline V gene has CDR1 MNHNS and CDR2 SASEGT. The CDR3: CASRTSGISYNEQFF. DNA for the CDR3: TGTGCCAGCAGGACTAGCGGGATTTCCTACAATGAGCAGTTCTTC.

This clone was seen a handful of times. CDR3 DNA: TGCGCCAGCAGCGGACTGATATCCTACGAGCAGTACTTC. It specifies CASSGLISYEQYF. This chain joins TRBV5-1 and TRBJ2-7; D is possibly TRBD2 (5 bases). Germline V gives CDR1 SGHRS, CDR2 YFSETQ. Between the trimmed V and J ends, which lost 4 bases and 1 base, there was a span of 9 bases. The CDR3 is 13 residues long. The variable domain in full, completed from reference TRBV5-1 and TRBJ2-7, reads KAGVTQTPRYLIKTRGQQVTLSCSPISGHRSVSWYQQTPGQGLQFLFEYFSETQRNKGNFPGRFSGRQFSNSRSEMNVSTLELGDSALYLCASSGLISYEQYFGPGTRLTVT.

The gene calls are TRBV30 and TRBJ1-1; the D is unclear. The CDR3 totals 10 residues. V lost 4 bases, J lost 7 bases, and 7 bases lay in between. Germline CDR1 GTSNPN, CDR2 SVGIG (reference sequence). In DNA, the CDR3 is TGTGCCTGGATAACGTATGAAGCTTTCTTT. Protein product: CAWITYEAFF.

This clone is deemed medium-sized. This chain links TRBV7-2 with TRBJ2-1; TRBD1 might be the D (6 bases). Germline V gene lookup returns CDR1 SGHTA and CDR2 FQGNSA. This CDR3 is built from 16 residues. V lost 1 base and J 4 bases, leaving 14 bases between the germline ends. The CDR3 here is CASSLGSGTQYNEQFF. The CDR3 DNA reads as TGTGCCAGCAGCTTAGGCTCCGGGACACAGTACAATGAGCAGTTCTTC.

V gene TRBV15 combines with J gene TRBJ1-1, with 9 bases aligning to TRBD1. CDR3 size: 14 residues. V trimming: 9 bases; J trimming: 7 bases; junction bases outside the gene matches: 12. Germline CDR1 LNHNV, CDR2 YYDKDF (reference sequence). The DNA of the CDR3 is TGTGCCACGTCTTACAGGGGGCTGCGAGATGAAGCTTTCTTT. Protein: CATSYRGLRDEAFF.

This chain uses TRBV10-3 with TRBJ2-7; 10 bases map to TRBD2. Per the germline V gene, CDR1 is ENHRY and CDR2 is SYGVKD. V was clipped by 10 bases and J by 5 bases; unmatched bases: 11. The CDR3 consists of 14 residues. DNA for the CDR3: TGTGCCACCCGGTTCCTAGCGGGAGAGGACGAGCAGTACTTC. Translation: CATRFLAGEDEQYF.

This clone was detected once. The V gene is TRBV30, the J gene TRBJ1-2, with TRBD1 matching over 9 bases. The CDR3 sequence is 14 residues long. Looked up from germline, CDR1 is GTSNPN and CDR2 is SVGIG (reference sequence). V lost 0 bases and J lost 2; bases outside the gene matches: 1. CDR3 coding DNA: TGTGCCTGGAGTGTAGGGACAGGGAACTATGGCTACACCTTC. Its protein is CAWSVGTGNYGYTF.

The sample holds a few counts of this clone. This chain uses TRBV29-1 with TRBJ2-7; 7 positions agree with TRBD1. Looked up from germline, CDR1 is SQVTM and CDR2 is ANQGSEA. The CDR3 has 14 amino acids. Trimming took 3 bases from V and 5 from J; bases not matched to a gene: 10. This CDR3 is CSVDLRQGSHEQYF. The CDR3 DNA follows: TGCAGCGTTGATCTTAGACAGGGCAGCCACGAGCAGTACTTC.

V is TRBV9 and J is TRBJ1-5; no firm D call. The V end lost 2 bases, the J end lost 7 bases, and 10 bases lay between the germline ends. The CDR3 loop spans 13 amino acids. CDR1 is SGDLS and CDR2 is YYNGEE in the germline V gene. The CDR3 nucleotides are TGTGCCAGCAGCGTCGGACGAGGCCAGCCCCAGCATTTT. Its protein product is CASSVGRGQPQHF.

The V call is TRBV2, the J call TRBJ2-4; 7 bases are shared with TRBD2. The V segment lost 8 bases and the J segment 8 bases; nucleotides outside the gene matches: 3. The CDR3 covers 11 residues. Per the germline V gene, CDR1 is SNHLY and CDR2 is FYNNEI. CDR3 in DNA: TGTGCCAGCCGGGAGGTGTACATTCAGTACTTC. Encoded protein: CASREVYIQYF.

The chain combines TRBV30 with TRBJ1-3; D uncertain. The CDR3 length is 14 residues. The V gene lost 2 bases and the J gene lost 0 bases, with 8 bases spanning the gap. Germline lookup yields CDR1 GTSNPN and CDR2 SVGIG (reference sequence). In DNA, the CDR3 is TGTGCCTGGAGTAGGGATAGCTCTGGAAACACCATATATTTT. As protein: CAWSRDSSGNTIYF. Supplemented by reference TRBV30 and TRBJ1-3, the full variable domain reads SQTIHQWPATLVQPVGSPLSLECTVEGTSNPNLYWYRQAAGRGLQLLFYSVGIGQISSEVPQNLSASRPQDRQFILSSKKLLLSDSGFYLCAWSRDSSGNTIYFGEGSWLTVV.

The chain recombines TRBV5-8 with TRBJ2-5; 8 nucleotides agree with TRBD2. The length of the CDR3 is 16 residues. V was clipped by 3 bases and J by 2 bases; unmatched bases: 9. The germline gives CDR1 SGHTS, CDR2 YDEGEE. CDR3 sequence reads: CASSSPPAGGQETQYF. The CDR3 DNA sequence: TGTGCCAGCAGCTCCCCCCCCGCGGGAGGTCAAGAGACCCAGTACTTC.

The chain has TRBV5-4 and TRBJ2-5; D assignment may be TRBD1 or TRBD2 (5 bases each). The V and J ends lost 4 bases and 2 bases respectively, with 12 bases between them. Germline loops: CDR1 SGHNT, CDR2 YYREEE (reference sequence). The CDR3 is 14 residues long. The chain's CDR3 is CASSTGAEQETQYF. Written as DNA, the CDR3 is TGTGCCAGCAGCACCGGGGCTGAGCAAGAGACCCAGTACTTC.

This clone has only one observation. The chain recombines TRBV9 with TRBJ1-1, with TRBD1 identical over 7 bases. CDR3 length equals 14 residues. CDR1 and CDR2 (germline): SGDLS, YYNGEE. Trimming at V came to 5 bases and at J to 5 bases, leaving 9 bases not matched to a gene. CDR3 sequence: CASRGDSTSTEAFF. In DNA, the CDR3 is TGTGCCAGCAGGGGGGACAGTACTTCGACTGAAGCTTTCTTT. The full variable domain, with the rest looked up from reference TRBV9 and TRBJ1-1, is DSGVTQTPKHLITATGQRVTLRCSPRSGDLSVYWYQQSLDQGLQFLIQYYNGEERAKGNILERFSAQQFPDLHSELNLSSLELGDSALYFCASRGDSTSTEAFFGQGTRLTVV.

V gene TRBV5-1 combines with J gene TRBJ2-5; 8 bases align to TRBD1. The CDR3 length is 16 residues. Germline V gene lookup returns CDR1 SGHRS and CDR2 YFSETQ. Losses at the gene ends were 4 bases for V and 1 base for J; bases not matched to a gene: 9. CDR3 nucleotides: TGCGCCAGCAGCCCGAGGACAGGGCAGACCCAAGAGACCCAGTACTTC. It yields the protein CASSPRTGQTQETQYF.

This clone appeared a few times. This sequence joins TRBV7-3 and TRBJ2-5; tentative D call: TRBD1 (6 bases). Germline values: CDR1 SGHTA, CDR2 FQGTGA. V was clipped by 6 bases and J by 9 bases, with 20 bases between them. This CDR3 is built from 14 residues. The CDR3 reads CASSRTGPNGAQYF. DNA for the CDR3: TGTGCCAGCAGTCGTACAGGGCCGAATGGGGCCCAGTACTTC.

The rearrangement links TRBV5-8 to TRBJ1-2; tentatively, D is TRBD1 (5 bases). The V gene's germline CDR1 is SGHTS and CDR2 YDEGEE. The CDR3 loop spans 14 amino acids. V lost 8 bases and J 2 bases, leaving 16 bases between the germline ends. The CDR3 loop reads CARKIGAGNYGYTF. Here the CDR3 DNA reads TGTGCCAGAAAGATCGGGGCAGGGAACTATGGCTACACCTTC.

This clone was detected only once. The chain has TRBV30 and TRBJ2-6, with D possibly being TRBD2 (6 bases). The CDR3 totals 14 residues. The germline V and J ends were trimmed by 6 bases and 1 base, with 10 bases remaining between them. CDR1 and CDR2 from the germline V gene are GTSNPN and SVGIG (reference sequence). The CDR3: CACFGGSGANVLTF. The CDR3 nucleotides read TGTGCCTGTTTTGGGGGGTCTGGGGCCAACGTCCTGACTTTC.

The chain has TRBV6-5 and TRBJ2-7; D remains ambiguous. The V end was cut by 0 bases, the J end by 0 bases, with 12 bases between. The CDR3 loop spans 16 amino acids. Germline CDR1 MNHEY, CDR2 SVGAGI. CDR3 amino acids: CASSYSIIRDSYEQYF. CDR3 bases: TGTGCCAGCAGTTACTCCATCATCCGCGACTCCTACGAGCAGTACTTC.

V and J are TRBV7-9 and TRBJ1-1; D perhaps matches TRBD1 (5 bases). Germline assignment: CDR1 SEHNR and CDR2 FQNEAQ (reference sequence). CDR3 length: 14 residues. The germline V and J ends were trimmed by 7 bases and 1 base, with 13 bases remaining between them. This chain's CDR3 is CASTRTGTNTEAFF. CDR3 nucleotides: TGTGCCAGCACCCGGACCGGGACGAACACTGAAGCTTTCTTT.

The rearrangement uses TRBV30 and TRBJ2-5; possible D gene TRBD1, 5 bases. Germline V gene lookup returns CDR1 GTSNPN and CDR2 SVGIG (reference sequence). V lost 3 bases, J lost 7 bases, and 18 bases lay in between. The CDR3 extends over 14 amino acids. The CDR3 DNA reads TGTGCCTGGAGCGGCGACAGAGCAAGTGGGACCCAGTACTTC. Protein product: CAWSGDRASGTQYF.

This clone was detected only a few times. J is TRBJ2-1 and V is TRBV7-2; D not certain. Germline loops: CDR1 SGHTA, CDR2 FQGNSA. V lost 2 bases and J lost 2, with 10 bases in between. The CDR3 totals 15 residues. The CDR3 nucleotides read TGTGCCAGCAGCTTAAAAGGACCGCCCTACAATGAGCAGTTCTTC. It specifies CASSLKGPPYNEQFF.

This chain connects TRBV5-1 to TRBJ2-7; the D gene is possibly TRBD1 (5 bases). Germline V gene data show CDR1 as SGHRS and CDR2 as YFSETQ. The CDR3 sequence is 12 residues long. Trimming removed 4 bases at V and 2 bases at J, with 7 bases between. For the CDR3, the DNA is TGCGCCAGCAGCGAACAGGCCTACGAGCAGTACTTC. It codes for CASSEQAYEQYF.